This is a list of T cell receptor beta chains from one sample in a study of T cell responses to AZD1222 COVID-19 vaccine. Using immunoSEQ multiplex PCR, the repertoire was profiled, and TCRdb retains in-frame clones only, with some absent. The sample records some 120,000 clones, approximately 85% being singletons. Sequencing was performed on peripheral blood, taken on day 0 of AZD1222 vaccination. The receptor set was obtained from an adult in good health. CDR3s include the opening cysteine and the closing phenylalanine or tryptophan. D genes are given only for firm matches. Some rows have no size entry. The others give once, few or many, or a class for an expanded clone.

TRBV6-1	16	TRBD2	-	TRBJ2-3	CASSGTSGGFTDTQYF	TGTGCCAGCAGTGGGACTAGCGGGGGCTTCACAGATACGCAGTATTTT
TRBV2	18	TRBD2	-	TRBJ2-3	CASRPPSGRPPSTDTQYF	TGTGCCAGCAGGCCCCCAAGCGGGAGACCCCCTAGCACAGATACGCAGTATTTT
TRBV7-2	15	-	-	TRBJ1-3	CASSLQGSAGNTIYF	TGTGCCAGCAGCCTACAGGGTTCCGCCGGAAACACCATATATTTT
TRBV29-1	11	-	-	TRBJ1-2	CSVDRADGYTF	TGCAGCGTTGACAGGGCAGATGGCTACACCTTC
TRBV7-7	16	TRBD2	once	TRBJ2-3	CASSLGASGGADTQYF	TGTGCCAGCAGCTTAGGTGCTAGCGGGGGGGCAGATACGCAGTATTTT
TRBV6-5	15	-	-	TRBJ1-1	CASSWGRAVGTEAFF	TGTGCCAGCAGTTGGGGCAGGGCGGTTGGCACTGAAGCTTTCTTT
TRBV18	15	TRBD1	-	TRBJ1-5	CASSPPGTGYQPQHF	TGTGCCAGCTCACCACCCGGGACAGGTTATCAGCCCCAGCATTTT
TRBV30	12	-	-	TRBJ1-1	CAWSEWTDEAFF	TGTGCCTGGAGTGAATGGACGGATGAAGCTTTCTTT
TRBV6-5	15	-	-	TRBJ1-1	CASNHRASSSTEAFF	TGTGCCAGCAACCACAGGGCTAGCTCCTCCACTGAAGCTTTCTTT
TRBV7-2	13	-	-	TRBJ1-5	CASTGQRNQPQHF	TGTGCCAGCACCGGACAGCGGAATCAGCCCCAGCATTTT
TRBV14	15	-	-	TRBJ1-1	CASSQDLAQYTEAFF	TGTGCCAGCAGCCAAGATCTCGCACAGTACACTGAAGCTTTCTTT
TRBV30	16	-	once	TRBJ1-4	CAWSPPPGTGNEKLFF	TGTGCCTGGAGTCCACCCCCGGGAACTGGGAACGAAAAACTGTTTTTT
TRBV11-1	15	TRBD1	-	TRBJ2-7	CASSFTLTGGYEQYF	TGTGCCAGCAGCTTCACCCTGACAGGGGGTTACGAGCAGTACTTC
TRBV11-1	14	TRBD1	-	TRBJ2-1	CASSSRQGDNEQFF	TGTGCCAGCAGCTCCAGACAGGGGGACAATGAGCAGTTCTTC
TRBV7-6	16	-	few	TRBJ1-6	CASSLEIQGGFSPLHF	TGTGCCAGCAGCTTAGAGATTCAAGGCGGGTTTTCACCCCTCCACTTT
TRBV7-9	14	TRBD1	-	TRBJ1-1	CASSSRTGRGEAFF	TGTGCCAGCAGCTCCAGGACAGGTCGGGGGGAAGCTTTCTTT
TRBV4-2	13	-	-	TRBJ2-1	CASSQSTGTIWFF	TGTGCCAGCAGCCAATCCACCGGGACGATTTGGTTCTTC
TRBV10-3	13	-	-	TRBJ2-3	CAIMTRSTDTQYF	TGTGCCATCATGACACGGAGCACAGATACGCAGTATTTT
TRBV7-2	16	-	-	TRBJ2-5	CASSPPRSAGGETQYF	TGTGCCAGCAGCCCCCCGCGTAGCGCCGGAGGGGAGACCCAGTACTTC
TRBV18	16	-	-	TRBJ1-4	CASSRTIGGTNEKLFF	TGTGCCAGCTCACGGACGATCGGAGGTACTAATGAAAAACTGTTTTTT
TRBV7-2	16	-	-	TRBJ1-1	CASSARGANGGTEAFF	TGTGCCAGCAGCGCCCGGGGGGCCAATGGGGGCACTGAAGCTTTCTTT
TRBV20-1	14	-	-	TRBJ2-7	CSASIQAESYEQYF	TGCAGTGCTAGTATTCAAGCGGAGTCCTACGAGCAGTACTTC
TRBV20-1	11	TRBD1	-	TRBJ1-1	CSARGDSDAFF	TGCAGTGCTAGGGGGGACAGTGACGCTTTCTTT
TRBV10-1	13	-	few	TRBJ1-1	CASRSDGGTEAFF	TGCGCCAGCAGGTCGGACGGGGGCACTGAAGCTTTCTTT
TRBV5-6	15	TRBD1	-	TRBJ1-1	CASSLAGGMNTEAFF	TGTGCCAGCAGCTTGGCAGGGGGCATGAACACTGAAGCTTTCTTT
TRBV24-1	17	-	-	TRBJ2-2	CATSDLPGRDGTGELFF	TGTGCCACCAGTGATTTGCCGGGCAGGGATGGAACCGGGGAGCTGTTTTTT
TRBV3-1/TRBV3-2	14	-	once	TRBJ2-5	CASSQGLGGWAQYF	TGTGCCAGCAGCCAAGGACTCGGTGGTTGGGCCCAGTACTTC
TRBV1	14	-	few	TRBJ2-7	CTSSQEKQTYEQYF	TGCACCAGCAGCCAAGAAAAACAGACCTACGAGCAGTACTTC
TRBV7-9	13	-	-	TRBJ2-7	CASSLARISEQYF	TGTGCCAGCAGCTTAGCGCGGATTTCCGAGCAGTACTTC
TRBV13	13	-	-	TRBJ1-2	CASSLAGRDGYTF	TGTGCCAGCAGCTTAGCAGGAAGGGATGGCTACACCTTC
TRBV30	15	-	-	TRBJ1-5	CAWSVGGNSNQPQHF	TGTGCCTGGAGTGTAGGGGGGAATAGCAATCAGCCCCAGCATTTT
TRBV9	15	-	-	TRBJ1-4	CASSSRQDGNEKLFF	TGTGCCAGCAGCTCTCGACAGGACGGTAATGAAAAACTGTTTTTT
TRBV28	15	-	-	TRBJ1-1	CASTKGGGPNTEAFF	TGTGCCAGCACCAAAGGAGGGGGGCCGAACACTGAAGCTTTCTTT
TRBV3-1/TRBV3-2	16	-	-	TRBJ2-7	CASSQDSAASGYEQYF	TGTGCCAGCAGCCAAGATTCGGCCGCCTCGGGGTACGAGCAGTACTTC
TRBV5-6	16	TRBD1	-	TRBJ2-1	CASSPEGTGAEHEQFF	TGTGCCAGCAGCCCGGAGGGGACAGGGGCGGAGCATGAGCAGTTCTTC